A single T cell receptor beta chain is shown here with its context. Its antigen remains undetermined. Qualities for individual bases were not recorded, and no much larger clone is one base off. Measured from the cysteine to the phenylalanine, the CDR3 is 15 residues long. Solely the CDR3 DNA is kept, with 45 bases framed from the first base. V and J lose 5 bases and 5 bases, and a span of 18 bases separates them. CDR1 and CDR2 were assigned from the germline V gene as SNHLY and FYNNEI. The library was obtained by 5' RACE. Data came from an Illumina HiSeq 2500. A second PCR of about 7 to 12 cycles was run with a J-beta primer mix and a sample-barcoded 5' primer. A template-switch 5' adaptor carrying 12 random nucleotides introduced a unique molecular identifier onto each TCR beta cDNA molecule. Each sample yielded at least 2.5 million CDR3-containing paired-end reads. All of the RNA was converted into first-strand cDNA using the Mint cDNA synthesis kit, with a TRBC-specific oligonucleotide serving as the primer. All cDNA was treated with uracil-DNA glycosylase and then went through a first 18-cycle PCR with the universal primers M1SS and BC2_uni_R. For the original study's pipeline: Normalization of each sample was performed by random selection of 1 million high-quality reads, each carrying a distinct molecular identifier. Reads sharing molecular identifiers were discarded rather than binned into consensus sequences. MiTCR, with a Q25 quality threshold and the strictest error-elimination algorithm, was used for CDR3 identification, clonotype clustering and error correction. Lower-bound total TCR beta diversity was estimated with a nonparametric unseen species model using Euler transformation. Using fastp trimming at Q25 and MiXCR clonotype assembly, TCRdb reanalyzed the public sequencing data and kept in-frame beta chains. Rows matching on CDR3 protein sequence are summarized as one entry with the most common DNA and genes. TCRdb, not the authors, supplied the V and J calls. Recorded for this sample are some 1.4 million distinct CDR3 sequences; 42% of them occurred a single time. Roughly 7.7% of the sample lies in the top ten.

The source of the sample is a study of blood T cells in healthy people across ages (dated by TCRdb to 2013 to 2016). For the wider study: Template switching captured roughly one uniquely barcoded TCR beta cDNA molecule per two T cells in model experiments. Age-related changes in TCR beta repertoire diversity were measured in the study by deep sequencing normalized with unique cDNA molecular identifiers. The donors were split into four age groups: young (average approximately 16 years), middle-aged (roughly 40), aged (approximately 59) and long-lived (over 80). To avoid experimental bias, donors of different ages were distributed randomly across sequencing lanes. For two donors (one aged 18 to 30 and one aged 80 or older), the study analyzed two additional independent replicas of 1 million unique cDNA reads from the same blood draw. Study-level results and caveats: Compared with the aged group, the long-lived group had more naive CD4+ T cells, fewer expanded clones and increased TCR diversity, suggesting age selection. Since profiling was done on bulk unsorted PBMCs, naive and antigen-experienced compartments could not be conclusively compared. Donor CMV infection status was unknown, potentially confounding age-related changes in expanded clonotypes. A strong correlation was found between observed TCR beta diversity and the percentage of naive T cells measured by flow cytometry. Total diversity estimates from one million sequenced T cells were considered lower bounds and underestimates. Observed TCR beta diversity per million T cells fell roughly linearly with age, and a significant reduction was already apparent by age around 40.

The approximately 39 donors, aged 6 to 90 years, were systemically healthy Caucasian individuals from Russia. Roughly 9.5 milliliters of peripheral blood were drawn from each donor into EDTA-treated Vacutainer tubes. Ficoll-Paque density-gradient centrifugation was used to isolate PBMCs, with at least 7 million per sample. Trizol reagent was used to extract total RNA from PBMCs, with at least 6 micrograms per sample. Naive CD45RAhigh/CD27high T cell percentages were measured by flow cytometry on a PBMC aliquot from every donor. Sequencing was done on a sample of blood. The chain uses TRBV2 and TRBJ1-1; D gene: possibly TRBD1, on 6 matching bases. This sequence originates from a young woman in good health. The base sequence is TGTGCCAGCAGTCGAGAGCAGGGGCCAGGGACTGAAGCTTTCTTT. Translated, it reads CASSREQGPGTEAFF.